This TCR beta chain is drawn from a study of read filtering for tumor transcriptome and immune sequencing. Overall study context: By R-ISS, stages I, II and III held about 8, 15 and 7 patients. Per sample, TCR-region reads ranged about 4.05 to 10.27 million by IR-seq, about 80 to 1,400 by RNA-seq.

This CDR3 has 18 residues. V dropped 5 bases and J dropped 5; count of bases not matched to a gene: 14. Germline-derived CDR1 and CDR2 are SEHNR and FQNEAQ (reference sequence). The sample holds a few counts of this clonotype. Molecular barcoded adaptors covering alpha/delta and beta/gamma chains were used on roughly 370 ng RNA. TCRdb analysed the reads with MiXCR anew, one entry per CDR3 protein. The table lists roughly 18,000 distinct CDR3 sequences, around 20% of them singletons. This receptor was identified in a donor aged 40 or older with multiple myeloma. Sequenced input: a population of CD138-negative cells sorted from bone marrow. V gene TRBV7-9 combines with J gene TRBJ2-1, with TRBD1 matching 11 bases. The CDR3 region has the DNA TGTGCCAGCAGCCCCCGCGCCGGACAGGGGGCGACACACAATGAGCAGTTCTTC. Its protein is CASSPRAGQGATHNEQFF.